The 18 T cell receptor beta chains reported below all come from one sample, sequenced in a study of vaccination and CD4 T cells after COVID-19. These receptors are not linked to any known antigen. The assay that was used to sequence DNA from cultured CD4+ T cells was the Oncomine TCR Beta short-read assay. TCRdb independently ran MiXCR on the PCR reads; one entry per CDR3 protein. Here the sample spans approximately 26,000 distinct CDR3 sequences, roughly 42% being singletons. As to treatment: roughly 10-day PBMC culture with coronavirus spike peptide pools or control peptides (ViraFEST assay). Sequenced: CD4+ T cells from blood, cultured in vitro. The receptors stem from a human donor who had recovered from COVID-19.

This clonotype appeared a few times. This sequence joins TRBV20-1 and TRBJ1-6; D gene uncertain. The CDR3 sequence is 17 residues long. CDR1 is DFQATT and CDR2 is SNEGSKA in the germline V gene (reference sequence). CDR3 DNA sequence: TGCAGCCCGATGATAGGGTTCGGGAGCTCCTATAATTCACCCCTCCACTTT. This gives the protein CSPMIGFGSSYNSPLHF.

This clonotype was seen more than once but under ten times. This chain joins TRBV7-6 and TRBJ2-3; D may be TRBD1 (5 bases). Trimming removed 3 bases from V and 2 bases from J, with 15 bases in between. Germline V gene sequence: CDR1 SGHVS, CDR2 FNYEAQ. The CDR3 contains 16 residues. This CDR3 reads CASSFMGPPHTDTQYF. CDR3 coding DNA: TGTGCCAGCAGCTTCATGGGGCCCCCTCACACAGATACGCAGTATTTT.

This clonotype was detected a few times. The chain carries TRBV6-5 and TRBJ1-2; the D gene is possibly TRBD1 (5 bases). This CDR3 comprises 14 residues. The germline gives CDR1 MNHEY, CDR2 SVGAGI. Trimming took off 0 bases at V and 3 bases at J, with 8 bases between the two ends. CDR3: CASSYSRGDYGYTF. CDR3 DNA: TGTGCCAGCAGTTACTCGAGGGGCGACTATGGCTACACCTTC.

The chain has TRBV28 and TRBJ2-3; no clear D gene. V dropped 4 bases and J dropped 9 bases, with 14 bases sitting between them. CDR3 length: 13 residues. Per the germline V gene, CDR1 is MDHEN and CDR2 is SYDVKM. CDR3 sequence (DNA): TGTGCCAGCAGTTCAGCCAGGATCTGGACGCAGTATTTT. It encodes CASSSARIWTQYF. Supplemented by reference TRBV28 and TRBJ2-3, the full variable domain reads DVKVTQSSRYLVKRTGEKVFLECVQDMDHENMFWYRQDPGLGLRLIYFSYDVKMKEKGDIPEGYSVSREKKERFSLILESASTNQTSMYLCASSSARIWTQYFGPGTRLTVL.

V and J are TRBV20-1 and TRBJ1-1; 7 nucleotides match TRBD1. Germline CDR1 and CDR2: DFQATT and SNEGSKA (reference sequence). The CDR3 loop spans 15 amino acids. J lost 0 bases, V lost 4 bases, and 8 bases had no gene match. CDR3 DNA: TGCAGTGCTACCCCAGGGGGGACCATGAACACTGAAGCTTTCTTT. Its translation is CSATPGGTMNTEAFF.

The J gene is TRBJ2-2, the V gene TRBV5-1; no reliable D call. The CDR3 runs to 12 residues. Germline V gene sequence: CDR1 SGHRS, CDR2 YFSETQ. V dropped 4 bases and J dropped 3 bases, with 4 bases sitting between them. The CDR3 sequence is CASSPYTGELFF. The CDR3 DNA sequence: TGCGCCAGCAGCCCCTACACCGGGGAGCTGTTTTTT.

This clonotype was detected a few times. This sequence joins TRBV15 and TRBJ1-6; D unresolved. V was shortened by 0 bases and J by 6 bases, with 9 bases between the two germline ends. The germline CDR1 and CDR2 sequences are LNHNV and YYDKDF (reference sequence). This CDR3 is built from 15 residues. This CDR3 is CATSRDRMGNSPLHF. The CDR3 DNA is TGTGCCACCAGCAGAGATCGGATGGGTAATTCACCCCTCCACTTT.

CDR3 region: CASSDSGRNPNTDTQYF. CDR3 coding DNA: TGTGCCAGCAGTGACTCCGGTCGGAATCCTAACACAGATACGCAGTATTTT. The chain combines TRBV6-4 with TRBJ2-3; D gene ambiguous. Trimming shortened V by 0 bases and J by 2 bases, and 15 bases separated the two germline ends. Germline assignment: CDR1 MRHNA and CDR2 SNTAGT. CDR3 length equals 17 residues.

The genes are TRBV20-1 and TRBJ1-5; 8 bases agree with TRBD1. Germline V gives CDR1 DFQATT, CDR2 SNEGSKA (reference sequence). V was clipped by 2 bases and J by 4 bases; unmatched bases: 10. This CDR3 region has 16 residues. For the CDR3, the DNA is TGCAGTGCTAGAAACCCCGGGGACAGGAGAAATCAGCCCCAGCATTTT. This translates into CSARNPGDRRNQPQHF.

This clonotype was counted between two and nine times. The V gene is TRBV11-3, the J gene TRBJ1-1; TRBD1 matches at 8 bases. Germline CDR1 reads SGHNT; CDR2 reads YENEEA. CDR3 length: 13 amino acids. J gave up 6 bases and V 5 bases, and 5 bases lay outside the gene matches. CDR3 sequence: CASSKDRGSEAFF. In nucleotides, the CDR3 is TGTGCCAGCAGCAAAGACAGGGGATCTGAAGCTTTCTTT.

The chain joins TRBV18 to TRBJ2-7; D not certain. V gave up 3 bases and J gave up 1 base, with 7 bases separating them. The CDR3 has 13 residues. Germline V gene data show CDR1 as KGHSH and CDR2 as LQKENI. CDR3 DNA sequence: TGTGCCAGCTCACCCCCGGAGTCCTACGAGCAGTACTTC. It specifies CASSPPESYEQYF.

The V and J genes are TRBV24-1 and TRBJ2-5; D possibly corresponds to TRBD1 (6 bases). The CDR3 runs 16 residues. Trimming took 3 bases from V and 4 from J, leaving 17 bases between them. Looked up from germline, CDR1 is KGHDR and CDR2 is SFDVKD. The CDR3 region has the DNA TGTGCCACCAGTGATCCCAGCCGGGCCAGGGGAGAGACCCAGTACTTC. Its protein is CATSDPSRARGETQYF.

A few counts support this clonotype. The rearrangement links TRBV20-1 to TRBJ2-6, with unresolved D. The length of the CDR3 is 12 residues. Trimming removed 5 bases from V and 2 bases from J, with 4 bases in between. Germline V lookup: CDR1 DFQATT, CDR2 SNEGSKA (reference sequence). CDR3 nucleotides: TGCAGTGCTTCCACTGGGGCCAACGTCCTGACTTTC. Translating gives CSASTGANVLTF.

This sequence joins TRBV7-9 and TRBJ1-3, with D perhaps TRBD1 (5 bases). The CDR3 is made up of 16 amino acids. V lost 8 bases to trimming and J lost 1 base, with 18 bases between them. Germline V gene sequence: CDR1 SEHNR, CDR2 FQNEAQ (reference sequence). The CDR3 DNA is TGTGCCAGCGACTCGGCGAAGGGGAAGTCTGGAAACACCATATATTTT. Protein sequence: CASDSAKGKSGNTIYF.

The chain employs TRBV5-1 and TRBJ1-1; D is uncertain. Trimming stripped 4 bases from V and 1 base from J, with 14 bases between. The CDR3 sequence is 15 residues long. CDR1 is SGHRS, CDR2 YFSETQ, per germline. As DNA, the CDR3 is TGCGCCAGCAGCCGCGGCACTCAGAGGAACACTGAAGCTTTCTTT. Translated: CASSRGTQRNTEAFF.

The J gene is TRBJ2-2, the V gene TRBV12-3 or TRBV12-4; D is unresolved. V was pared by 3 bases and J by 6 bases, with 11 bases between. The CDR3 has 14 amino acids. The chain's CDR3 is CASSFRQRPGELFF. CDR3 in DNA: TGTGCCAGCAGTTTCCGTCAGAGACCCGGGGAGCTGTTTTTT.

This sequence joins TRBV20-1 and TRBJ1-1; TRBD1 might be the D (5 bases). Trimming took 1 base from V and 7 from J, leaving 7 bases between them. CDR1 is DFQATT and CDR2 is SNEGSKA in the germline V gene (reference sequence). CDR3 size: 11 residues. The DNA of the CDR3 is TGCAGTGCTAGAGGGCAGGGTGAAGCTTTCTTT. Translating it yields CSARGQGEAFF.

This clonotype was seen only a few times. The chain employs TRBV2 and TRBJ2-7; 7 nucleotides line up with TRBD2. J was trimmed by 2 bases and V by 3 bases; bases with no gene match: 4. CDR3 length: 14 amino acids. Germline V gives CDR1 SNHLY, CDR2 FYNNEI. The CDR3 bases are TGTGCCAGCAGTGACACTAGCGATGCCTACGAGCAGTACTTC. This gives the protein CASSDTSDAYEQYF. The variable domain in full, with the rest retrieved from reference TRBV2 and TRBJ2-7, is EPEVTQTPSHQVTQMGQEVILRCVPISNHLYFYWYRQILGQKVEFLVSFYNNEISEKSEIFDDQFSVERPDGSNFTLKIRSTKLEDSAMYFCASSDTSDAYEQYFGPGTRLTVT.